The subject of this entry is one T cell receptor beta chain. Its antigen is currently unknown. Generated by immunoSEQ multiplex PCR, the TCRdb table keeps only in-frame clones and is missing some. Of a few hundred thousand clones listed, around 86% are singletons. This CDR3 has 15 residues. The V gene lost 6 bases and the J gene lost 5 bases, with 16 bases spanning the gap. Germline V gene lookup returns CDR1 SEHNR and CDR2 FQNEAQ (reference sequence). This specimen comes from a study of Ad26.COV2.S vaccination and SARS-CoV-2 variants. Study information: Donor got 5x10^10 or 1x10^11 viral particles of Ad26.COV2.S. General study results and limits: Reported post-vaccination CD8+ and CD4+ T cell responses to spike showed substantial breadth.

Treatment noted: approximately 18 received Ad26.COV2.S at low or high dose, single or two shots; about 5 received placebo; per-sample allocation not given. It was on day 63 after the first vaccine or placebo injection that samples were taken. Donation came from an adult in Boston who was aged 18-55 years. This chain connects TRBV7-9 to TRBJ1-4; D is uncertain. The source is a person aged 18 to 59 who received the Ad26.COV2.S COVID-19 vaccine or a placebo. Specimen: peripheral blood, collected in a trial of Ad26.COV2.S vaccine versus placebo. The chain's CDR3 is CASSLETGTNEKLFF. The CDR3 bases are TGTGCCAGCAGTCTAGAAACGGGCACGAATGAAAAACTGTTTTTT.